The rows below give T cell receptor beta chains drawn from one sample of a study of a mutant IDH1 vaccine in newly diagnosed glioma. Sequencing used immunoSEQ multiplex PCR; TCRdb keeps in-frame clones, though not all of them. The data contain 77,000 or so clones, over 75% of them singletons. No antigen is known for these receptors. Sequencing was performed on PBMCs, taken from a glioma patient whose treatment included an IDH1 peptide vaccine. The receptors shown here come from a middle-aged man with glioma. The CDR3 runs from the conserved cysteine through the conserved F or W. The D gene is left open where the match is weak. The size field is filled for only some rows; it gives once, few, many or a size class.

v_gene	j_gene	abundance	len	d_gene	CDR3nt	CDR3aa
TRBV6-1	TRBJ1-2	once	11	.	TGTGCCAGCAGTGTGGGGTATGGCTACACCTTC	CASSVGYGYTF
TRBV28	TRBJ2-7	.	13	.	TGTGCCAGCACTGGGACTGTTTCCTACGAGCAGTACTTC	CASTGTVSYEQYF
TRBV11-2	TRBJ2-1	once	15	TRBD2	TGTGCCAGCAGCTCTCTGGGCGGGAGCGTACATGAGCAGTTCTTC	CASSSLGGSVHEQFF
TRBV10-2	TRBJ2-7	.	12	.	TGCGCCAGCAGTGGGGGGGATGCCGAGCAGTACTTC	CASSGGDAEQYF
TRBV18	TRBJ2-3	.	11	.	TGTGCCAGCTCACCACAAGATACGCAGTATTTT	CASSPQDTQYF
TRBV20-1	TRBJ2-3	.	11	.	TGCAGTGCTGACAGCTCAGATACGCAGTATTTT	CSADSSDTQYF
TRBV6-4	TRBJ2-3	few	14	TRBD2	TGTGCCAGCGGGACTAGCGGGGATTGGAATACGCAGTATTTT	CASGTSGDWNTQYF
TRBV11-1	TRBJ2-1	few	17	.	TGTGCCAGCAGCTTAGGTCGGGGGATTAGCTCCTACAATGAGCAGTTCTTC	CASSLGRGISSYNEQFF
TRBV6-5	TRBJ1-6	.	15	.	TGTGCCAGCACCCCCCAGGGCCTCTATAATTCACCCCTCCACTTT	CASTPQGLYNSPLHF
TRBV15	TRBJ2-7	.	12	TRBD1	TGTGCCACCAGCCCCCAGGGGGATCTACAGTACTTC	CATSPQGDLQYF
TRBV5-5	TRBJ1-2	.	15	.	TGTGCCAGCAGACCCGGGCCGCGTGTGGTTGATGGCTACACCTTC	CASRPGPRVVDGYTF
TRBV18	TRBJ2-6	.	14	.	TGTGCCAGCTCACCATCCTCTGGGGCCAACGTCCTGACTTTC	CASSPSSGANVLTF
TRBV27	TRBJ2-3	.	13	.	TGTGCCAGCAGTCCAAGTCCGAGCTCGACGCAGTATTTT	CASSPSPSSTQYF
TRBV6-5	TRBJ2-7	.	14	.	TGTGCCAGCAGTTACCACCTCACAGGAGGGGAGCAGTACTTC	CASSYHLTGGEQYF
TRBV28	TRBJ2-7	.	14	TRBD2	TGTGCCAGCAAGCCAGGGACTAGCTCCTACGAGCAGTACTTC	CASKPGTSSYEQYF